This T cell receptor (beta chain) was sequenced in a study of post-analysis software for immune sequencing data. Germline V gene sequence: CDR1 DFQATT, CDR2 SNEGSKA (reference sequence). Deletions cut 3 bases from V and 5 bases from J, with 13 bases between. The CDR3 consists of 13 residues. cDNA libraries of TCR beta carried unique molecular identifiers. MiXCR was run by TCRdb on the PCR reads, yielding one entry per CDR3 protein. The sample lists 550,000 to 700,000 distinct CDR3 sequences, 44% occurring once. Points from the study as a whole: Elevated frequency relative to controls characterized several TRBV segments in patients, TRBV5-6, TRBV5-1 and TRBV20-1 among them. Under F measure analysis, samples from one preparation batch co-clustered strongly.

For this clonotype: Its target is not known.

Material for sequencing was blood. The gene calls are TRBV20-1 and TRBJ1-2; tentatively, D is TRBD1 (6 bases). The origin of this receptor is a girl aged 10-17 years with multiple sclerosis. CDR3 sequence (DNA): TGCAGTGCTAGCCACAGGGTTCGGTATGGCTACACCTTC. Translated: CSASHRVRYGYTF.